This note documents a single T cell receptor beta chain sequence. This specimen comes from a study of blood T cell repertoires in COVID-19. Sequencing used immunoSEQ multiplex PCR; TCRdb keeps in-frame clones, though not all of them. The sample shows approximately 170,000 clones, roughly nine tenths of them seen only once. CDR3 size: 12 residues. Germline lookup yields CDR1 SQVTM and CDR2 ANQGSEA. V lost 4 bases, J lost 6 bases, and 10 bases lay in between. This clonotype originated in a man between 18 and 29 years old who had recovered from COVID-19. The rearrangement uses TRBV29-1 and TRBJ2-1; D ambiguous. Sequencing was carried out using peripheral blood. The CDR3 bases are TGCAGCGTTGGCGCCCTAGGCAATGAGCAGTTCTTC. Translating gives CSVGALGNEQFF.